This T cell receptor beta chain was profiled in a study of blood T cell repertoires in COVID-19. Study overall: Collection of acute and convalescent COVID-19 samples took place in the United States, Italy and Spain. Nucleic acid was either cDNA or gDNA, and it came from T cells, B-cell-depleted T cells, or PBMCs.

This CDR3 has 16 residues. V lost 11 bases and J 5 bases, leaving 24 bases between the germline ends. CDR1 is SGHVS, CDR2 FQNEAQ, per germline. Source study methods: By means of reference gene primer amplification, nucleated cell counts were estimated. TCRdb keeps only in-frame clones here, not all; method: immunoSEQ multiplex PCR. The V and J calls and clone size were taken over from that table, and D and trimming were inferred from the DNA. This table has some 200,000 clones, more than 75% appearing once. Sequenced material: peripheral blood. The source of this sequence is a man in his forties with active or convalescent COVID-19. The chain combines TRBV7-8 with TRBJ2-2, with D maybe TRBD1 (6 bases). CDR3 region: CAYNNDGGRWTGELFF. The CDR3, as DNA: TGTGCCTACAACAATGATGGGGGCCGTTGGACCGGGGAGCTGTTTTTT.